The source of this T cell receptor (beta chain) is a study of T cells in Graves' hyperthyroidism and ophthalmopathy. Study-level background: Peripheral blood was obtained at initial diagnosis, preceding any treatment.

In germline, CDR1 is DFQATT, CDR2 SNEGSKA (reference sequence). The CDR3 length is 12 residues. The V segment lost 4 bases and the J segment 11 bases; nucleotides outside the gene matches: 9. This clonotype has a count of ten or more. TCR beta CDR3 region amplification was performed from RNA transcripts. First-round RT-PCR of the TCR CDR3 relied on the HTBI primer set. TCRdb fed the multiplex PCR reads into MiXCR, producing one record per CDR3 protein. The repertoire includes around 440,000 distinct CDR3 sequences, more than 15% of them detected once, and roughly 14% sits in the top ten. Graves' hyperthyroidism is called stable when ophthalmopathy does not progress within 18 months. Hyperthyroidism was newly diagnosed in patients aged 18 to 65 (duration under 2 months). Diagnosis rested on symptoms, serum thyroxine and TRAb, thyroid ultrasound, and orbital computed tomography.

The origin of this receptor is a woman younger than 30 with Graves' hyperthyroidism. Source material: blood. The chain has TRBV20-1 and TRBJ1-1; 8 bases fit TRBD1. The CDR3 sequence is CSAKQGAIEAFF. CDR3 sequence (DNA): TGCAGTGCTAAGCAGGGGGCGATTGAGGCTTTCTTT.